These 29 T cell receptor beta chains were all obtained from the same sample, sequenced in a study of blood T cell repertoires in COVID-19. Method: immunoSEQ multiplex PCR; TCRdb's copy keeps in-frame clones and lacks some. The data contain about 530,000 clones, 85% to 90% of them singletons. Material: peripheral blood. Receptors originate from a woman aged 45-65 years with COVID-19, enrolled during active disease.

The rearrangement links TRBV4-1 to TRBJ2-7; 7 nucleotides match TRBD2. The V gene's germline CDR1 is MGHRA and CDR2 YSYEKL. The CDR3 consists of 15 residues. Losses at the gene ends were 0 bases for V and 3 bases for J; bases not matched to a gene: 5. The CDR3 DNA is TGCGCCAGCAGCCAAGATCGGGGGGTTTACTACGAGCAGTACTTC. It is translated as CASSQDRGVYYEQYF.

J is TRBJ2-1 and V is TRBV7-9; the D gene is possibly TRBD2 (6 bases). Germline V gives CDR1 SEHNR, CDR2 FQNEAQ (reference sequence). CDR3 length: 15 residues. The V end was cut by 1 base, the J end by 3 bases, with 10 bases between. The CDR3 DNA sequence: TGTGCCAGCAGCTTAGAGGAGGGGCGCTACAATGAGCAGTTCTTC. Protein product: CASSLEEGRYNEQFF.

This chain joins TRBV27 and TRBJ1-6; 8 bases align to TRBD1. This CDR3 spans 14 amino acids. The trim removed 7 bases at V and 8 bases at J, leaving 7 bases unmatched. The V gene's germline CDR1 is MNHEY and CDR2 SMNVEV (reference sequence). The CDR3 protein is CASTRAGGDSPLHF. Written as DNA, the CDR3 is TGTGCCAGCACCCGAGCAGGGGGCGATTCACCCCTCCACTTT.

The DNA of the CDR3 is TGTGCCAGCAGCCCCGACAGTAAAGAGACCCAGTACTTC. This gives the protein CASSPDSKETQYF. The gene calls are TRBV5-4 and TRBJ2-5, with D maybe TRBD1 (5 bases). The germline CDR1 and CDR2 sequences are SGHNT and YYREEE (reference sequence). The CDR3 runs 13 residues. V lost 4 bases to trimming and J lost 3 bases, with 10 bases between them. The variable domain in full, completed from reference TRBV5-4 and TRBJ2-5, reads ETGVTQSPTHLIKTRGQQVTLRCSSQSGHNTVSWYQQALGQGPQFIFQYYREEENGRGNFPPRFSGLQFPNYSSELNVNALELDDSALYLCASSPDSKETQYFGPGTRLLVL.

This chain uses TRBV19 with TRBJ1-5; D might be TRBD1 (5 bases). This CDR3 has 20 residues. Germline values: CDR1 LNHDA, CDR2 SQIVND (reference sequence). V was cut by 3 bases and J by 4 bases, with 28 bases left in between. The CDR3 protein is CASSIVQVLPAGGANQPQHF. DNA for the CDR3: TGTGCCAGTAGTATTGTTCAGGTTCTTCCGGCCGGCGGGGCTAATCAGCCCCAGCATTTT.

The chain couples TRBV6-4 to TRBJ2-3, with 12 bases aligning to TRBD1. The V gene end was trimmed by 5 bases and the J gene end by 5 bases; junction bases not matched to a gene: 2. Germline V gene data show CDR1 as MRHNA and CDR2 as SNTAGT. The CDR3 spans 14 residues. CDR3 nucleotide sequence: TGTGCCAGCAGTCGGGACAGGGGGCAAGATACGCAGTATTTT. Its translation: CASSRDRGQDTQYF.

The gene calls are TRBV19 and TRBJ1-1, with TRBD1 identical over 11 bases. CDR1 LNHDA and CDR2 SQIVND come from the germline V gene (reference sequence). This CDR3 comprises 16 residues. Trimming removed 10 bases from V and 6 bases from J; junction bases left unmatched: 16. The CDR3 bases are TGTGCCACCCGGATCTGGGACAGGGGGGATCAATCTGAAGCTTTCTTT. Translating gives CATRIWDRGDQSEAFF.

The J gene is TRBJ1-2, the V gene TRBV6-5, with 10 nucleotides matching TRBD1. Unmatched junction bases numbered 4, after V lost 0 bases and J lost 6 bases. The CDR3 length is 15 residues. CDR1 MNHEY and CDR2 SVGAGI come from the germline V gene. CDR3 region: CASSYSTGQGNGYTF. CDR3 nucleotide sequence: TGTGCCAGCAGTTACTCCACGGGACAGGGGAATGGCTACACCTTC.

This chain uses TRBV19 with TRBJ1-5; D perhaps matches TRBD1 (5 bases). From germline, CDR1 is LNHDA and CDR2 SQIVND (reference sequence). V dropped 7 bases and J dropped 4 bases, with 17 bases sitting between them. There are 15 residues in the CDR3. The CDR3 DNA reads as TGTGCCAGTACCCCGACAGACGGGGGGAATCAGCCCCAGCATTTT. It codes for CASTPTDGGNQPQHF. The whole variable domain, remainder taken from reference TRBV19 and TRBJ1-5, is DGGITQSPKYLFRKEGQNVTLSCEQNLNHDAMYWYRQDPGQGLRLIYYSQIVNDFQKGDIAEGYSVSREKKESFPLTVTSAQKNPTAFYLCASTPTDGGNQPQHFGDGTRLSIL.

The chain links TRBV19 to TRBJ2-7, with 10 bases lining up with TRBD1. The trim removed 10 bases at V and 4 bases at J, leaving 4 bases unmatched. Germline V gene lookup returns CDR1 LNHDA and CDR2 SQIVND (reference sequence). The CDR3 has 12 amino acids. Written as DNA, the CDR3 is TGTGCCACTGGGGACAGGGGTTACGAGCAGTACTTC. It specifies CATGDRGYEQYF.

This clone was counted a few times. This chain joins TRBV7-6 and TRBJ1-6, with 9 bases identical to TRBD1. Germline-derived CDR1 and CDR2 are SGHVS and FNYEAQ. The CDR3 loop spans 11 amino acids. With 5 bases clipped from V and 13 bases from J, the junction kept 0 bases outside the gene matches. In nucleotides, the CDR3 is TGTGCCAGCAGCGGACAGGGGCCCCTCCACTTT. Amino acid sequence: CASSGQGPLHF. The complete variable domain, with remaining parts taken from reference TRBV7-6 and TRBJ1-6, reads GAGVSQSPRYKVTKRGQDVALRCDPISGHVSLYWYRQALGQGPEFLTYFNYEAQQDKSGLPNDRFSAERPEGSISTLTIQRTEQRDSAMYRCASSGQGPLHFGNGTRLTVT.

The chain employs TRBV3-1 (or the pseudogene TRBV3-2) and TRBJ2-1, with a weak D call TRBD2 (5 bases). The CDR3 sequence is 14 residues long. Germline V CDR1 and CDR2: LGHDT, YNNKEL (reference sequence). With 7 bases removed from V and 7 bases from J, the gap between germline ends came to 17 bases. For the CDR3, the DNA is TGTGCCAGCAAGGCGGGCGCGGGCGGGAATGAGCAGTTCTTC. Its protein product is CASKAGAGGNEQFF.

The CDR3: CATSDATGTSGLTDTQYF. CDR3 nucleotides: TGTGCCACCAGTGATGCTACCGGGACTAGCGGACTCACAGATACGCAGTATTTT. The chain recombines TRBV24-1 with TRBJ2-3; 11 nucleotides match TRBD2. The germline gives CDR1 KGHDR, CDR2 SFDVKD. This CDR3 has 18 amino acids. V trimming: 3 bases; J trimming: 2 bases; junction bases outside the gene matches: 9.

This chain uses TRBV3-1 (or the pseudogene TRBV3-2) with TRBJ2-1; 10 bases are a match to TRBD2. J lost 9 bases, V lost 3 bases, and 11 bases had no gene match. The length of the CDR3 is 16 residues. Germline V gene lookup returns CDR1 LGHDT and CDR2 YNNKEL (reference sequence). The CDR3 here is CASSHPSGGWTSEQFF. CDR3 DNA sequence: TGTGCCAGCAGCCACCCTAGCGGGGGCTGGACTAGTGAGCAGTTCTTC.

The V call is TRBV25-1, the J call TRBJ2-7, with 7 nucleotides matching TRBD1. V lost 9 bases, J lost 6 bases, and 11 bases stayed unmatched. CDR1 and CDR2 (germline): MGHDK, SYGVNS. This CDR3 spans 13 amino acids. The CDR3 nucleotides are TGTGCCAGTTCGAGAGGGGGCACGGGCGAGCAGTACTTC. Its translation: CASSRGGTGEQYF.

The rearrangement links TRBV27 to TRBJ2-1; 8 positions agree with TRBD2. The CDR3 extends over 16 amino acids. The germline gives CDR1 MNHEY, CDR2 SMNVEV (reference sequence). V lost 5 bases, J lost 7 bases, and 13 bases stayed unmatched. The DNA for the CDR3 is TGTGCCAGCAGTCCACCAGCGGGGGCCTTACGGAATGAGCAGTTCTTC. The encoded protein is CASSPPAGALRNEQFF.

The genes are TRBV3-1 (or the pseudogene TRBV3-2) and TRBJ1-4, with 7 bases lining up with TRBD1. V lost 0 bases, J lost 4 bases, and 5 bases stayed unmatched. The CDR3 extends over 16 amino acids. Germline V gene lookup returns CDR1 LGHDT and CDR2 YNNKEL (reference sequence). The CDR3 is CASSQDQQGLNEKLFF. The CDR3 DNA is TGTGCCAGCAGCCAAGATCAACAGGGGCTTAATGAAAAACTGTTTTTT.

In DNA form, the CDR3 reads TGTGCCAGCCGTATGTCAGGGGGTGATCAGCCCCAGCATTTT. Encoded protein: CASRMSGGDQPQHF. V usage is TRBV28 and J usage is TRBJ1-5, with TRBD1 identical over 7 bases. The CDR3 spans 14 residues. The germline V gene has CDR1 MDHEN and CDR2 SYDVKM. The junction had 9 bases not matched to a gene; V was cut back by 8 bases and J by 5 bases.

The rearrangement links TRBV19 to TRBJ1-2; weak D call: TRBD1 (5 bases). The germline gives CDR1 LNHDA, CDR2 SQIVND (reference sequence). The V gene lost 1 base and the J gene lost 4 bases, with 13 bases spanning the gap. The CDR3 has 15 amino acids. CDR3 region: CASSIGFGGVYGYTF. Written as DNA, the CDR3 is TGTGCCAGTAGTATAGGATTCGGGGGTGTCTATGGCTACACCTTC.

The sample holds one count of this clone. Other DNA sequences of this sample code for an identical CDR3. The genes are TRBV6-5 and TRBJ1-4; 9 bases agree with TRBD1. The CDR3 covers 15 residues. Germline-derived CDR1 and CDR2 are MNHEY and SVGAGI. Trimming took 5 bases from V and 2 from J; bases not matched to a gene: 3. For the CDR3, the DNA is TGTGCCAGCAGTAGGGACAGGGATACTAATGAAAAACTGTTTTTT. It codes for CASSRDRDTNEKLFF.

The rearrangement uses TRBV6-5 and TRBJ1-5; 11 bases match TRBD1. The trim removed 10 bases at V and 2 bases at J, leaving 7 bases unmatched. CDR1 MNHEY and CDR2 SVGAGI come from the germline V gene. The CDR3 consists of 15 residues. Written as DNA, the CDR3 is TGTGCCATCCGGGACAGGGGGAGAGGCAATCAGCCCCAGCATTTT. Residues: CAIRDRGRGNQPQHF.

J is TRBJ1-1 and V is TRBV7-2; the match to TRBD1 covers 8 bases. Germline CDR1 and CDR2: SGHTA and FQGNSA. CDR3 length: 14 residues. The junction had 5 bases not matched to a gene; V was cut back by 5 bases and J by 3 bases. This chain's CDR3 is CASSDRGGYTEAFF. The CDR3, as DNA: TGTGCCAGCAGCGACAGGGGAGGGTACACTGAAGCTTTCTTT. Full variable domain (rest looked up from reference TRBV7-2 and TRBJ1-1): GAGVSQSPSNKVTEKGKDVELRCDPISGHTALYWYRQSLGQGLEFLIYFQGNSAPDKSGLPSDRFSAERTGGSVSTLTIQRTQQEDSAVYLCASSDRGGYTEAFFGQGTRLTVV.

The V call is TRBV11-2, the J call TRBJ2-7; D remains unclear. Between the trimmed V and J ends, which lost 3 bases and 3 bases, there was a span of 9 bases. The CDR3 is 13 residues long. Germline V gives CDR1 SGHAT, CDR2 FQNNGV. CDR3 nucleotide sequence: TGTGCCAGCAGCTTCAACAGAATCTACGAGCAGTACTTC. Its protein is CASSFNRIYEQYF.

This clone was counted between two and nine times. The chain links TRBV10-1 to TRBJ2-2; 7 bases are shared with TRBD1. Germline V CDR1 and CDR2: WNHNN, SYGVQD (reference sequence). Trimming took 6 bases from V and 0 from J; bases not matched to a gene: 4. The CDR3 is 15 amino acids. The CDR3 loop reads CASSTGATNTGELFF. CDR3 nucleotide sequence: TGCGCCAGCAGCACAGGGGCGACGAACACCGGGGAGCTGTTTTTT.

The chain uses TRBV5-4 and TRBJ2-3; a weak D match, TRBD2 (6 bases). Germline V gene sequence: CDR1 SGHNT, CDR2 YYREEE (reference sequence). This CDR3 spans 16 amino acids. V was pared by 3 bases and J by 2 bases, with 16 bases between. As DNA, the CDR3 is TGTGCCAGCAGCTCAAGGCCGGGAGCCGACACAGATACGCAGTATTTT. Its protein is CASSSRPGADTDTQYF.

The table lists this clone with a count of one. Other DNA sequences in this sample translate to the same CDR3. The chain couples TRBV6-1 to TRBJ1-1; a possible D gene is TRBD1 (6 bases). The CDR3 length is 14 residues. With 3 bases removed from V and 1 base from J, the gap between germline ends came to 9 bases. Germline CDR1 reads MNHNS; CDR2 reads SASEGT. CDR3 in amino acids: CASSELGGNTEAFF. CDR3 nucleotide sequence: TGTGCCAGCAGTGAGTTAGGGGGGAACACTGAAGCTTTCTTT.

This chain uses TRBV5-6 with TRBJ1-6, with 7 positions matching TRBD1. V gave up 4 bases and J gave up 8 bases; unmatched junction bases: 9. The CDR3 totals 15 residues. Germline CDR1 reads SGHDT; CDR2 reads YYEEEE. DNA for the CDR3: TGTGCCAGCAGCCTCGGGACAGCTAATTATTCACCCCTCCACTTT. Its protein is CASSLGTANYSPLHF.

This sequence joins TRBV3-1 (or the pseudogene TRBV3-2) and TRBJ2-7; perhaps TRBD1 as D (5 bases). Germline lookup yields CDR1 LGHDT and CDR2 YNNKEL (reference sequence). This CDR3 is 14 amino acids long. The germline V and J ends were trimmed by 1 base and 2 bases, with 9 bases remaining between them. CDR3 sequence reads: CASSQGAGPYEQYF. CDR3 DNA sequence: TGTGCCAGCAGCCAAGGGGCAGGGCCCTACGAGCAGTACTTC.

This chain connects TRBV5-1 to TRBJ1-1; a possible D gene is TRBD1 (6 bases). Trimming shortened V by 0 bases and J by 10 bases, and 16 bases separated the two germline ends. CDR1 is SGHRS and CDR2 is YFSETQ in the germline V gene. This CDR3 is built from 14 residues. CDR3 nucleotides: TGCGCCAGCAGCTTGGAGTCAGGGGTCAATACAGCTTTCTTT. This codes for CASSLESGVNTAFF.